The next 22 T cell receptor beta chains were all read from a single sample in a study of blood T cells in healthy people across ages. Using a J-beta primer mix together with a sample-barcoded 5' primer, a second PCR was run for about 6 to 12 cycles. TCRdb fed the 5' RACE reads into MiXCR, producing one record per CDR3 protein. The table records about 640,000 distinct CDR3 sequences, around 41% of them present only once. The material sequenced was blood. These receptors were obtained from a man older than 75 in good health.

In this sample, this clonotype turned up many times. The V call is TRBV6-2 or TRBV6-3, the J call TRBJ2-7, with D uncertain. CDR3 length: 14 amino acids. Germline V gene sequence: CDR1 MNHEY, CDR2 SVGEGT. Trimming took off 6 bases at V and 1 base at J, with 13 bases between the two ends. CDR3 region: CASSTSGSSYEQYF. In nucleotides, the CDR3 is TGTGCCAGCAGCACCTCCGGGTCTTCCTACGAGCAGTACTTC.

This clonotype was observed a few times. The chain combines TRBV19 with TRBJ2-7; possible D gene TRBD2, 6 bases. Germline CDR1 LNHDA, CDR2 SQIVND (reference sequence). Deletions cut 0 bases from V and 3 bases from J, with 12 bases between. The CDR3 totals 15 residues. The CDR3 reads CASSIDQGGGYEQYF. DNA for the CDR3: TGTGCCAGTAGTATAGATCAGGGAGGCGGCTACGAGCAGTACTTC.

V and J are TRBV30 and TRBJ2-5, with TRBD1 identical over 8 bases. Germline V gene data show CDR1 as GTSNPN and CDR2 as SVGIG (reference sequence). The CDR3 extends over 12 amino acids. V gave up 5 bases and J gave up 5 bases; unmatched junction bases: 4. CDR3 loop: CAWEAGGETQYF. In DNA form, the CDR3 reads TGTGCCTGGGAAGCAGGGGGCGAGACCCAGTACTTC. Filled out from reference TRBV30 and TRBJ2-5, the complete variable domain reads SQTIHQWPATLVQPVGSPLSLECTVEGTSNPNLYWYRQAAGRGLQLLFYSVGIGQISSEVPQNLSASRPQDRQFILSSKKLLLSDSGFYLCAWEAGGETQYFGPGTRLLVL.

The rearrangement uses TRBV6-2 or TRBV6-3 and TRBJ2-5; possibly TRBD1 for D (5 bases). With 1 base removed from V and 3 bases from J, the gap between germline ends came to 12 bases. There are 15 residues in the CDR3. Germline loops: CDR1 MNHEY, CDR2 SVGEGT. CDR3 in amino acids: CASSYFRQTKETQYF. The CDR3 DNA is TGTGCCAGCAGTTACTTTAGACAGACCAAAGAGACCCAGTACTTC.

On this clonotype itself: This could be a read error, since a much larger clone is one nucleotide away. The chain recombines TRBV14 with TRBJ2-1; 11 bases match TRBD2. The DNA end favors TRBJ2-7, so the J call may be wrong. Germline V gene sequence: CDR1 SGHDN, CDR2 FVKESK. CDR3 length: 16 residues. CDR3 protein: CASSQVAGGSYNEQYF. The CDR3 nucleotides read TGTGCCAGCAGCCAAGTAGCGGGAGGGTCCTACAATGAGCAGTACTTC.

V and J are TRBV9 and TRBJ1-6; 7 nucleotides agree with TRBD1. V gave up 3 bases and J gave up 5 bases; unmatched junction bases: 8. CDR3 length: 16 amino acids. The germline CDR1 and CDR2 sequences are SGDLS and YYNGEE. The CDR3 loop reads CASSGAWDSDNSPLHF. CDR3 in DNA: TGTGCCAGCAGCGGTGCCTGGGACAGCGATAATTCACCCCTCCACTTT.

Here the CDR3 reads CSAGTINDEQYF. For the CDR3, the DNA is TGCAGTGCTGGGACTATTAACGACGAGCAGTACTTC. The rearrangement joins TRBV20-1 to TRBJ2-7; 7 nucleotides agree with TRBD2. Trimming cost V 5 bases and J 5 bases; bases outside gene matches: 6. CDR3 length equals 12 residues. Per germline, CDR1 DFQATT and CDR2 SNEGSKA (reference sequence).

This clonotype was seen a single time. The V gene is TRBV7-2, the J gene TRBJ2-3; 10 bases line up with TRBD1. Per the germline V gene, CDR1 is SGHTA and CDR2 is FQGNSA. J lost 4 bases, V lost 2 bases, and 6 bases had no gene match. The CDR3 spans 16 residues. The CDR3 sequence is CASSLSRTGGSDTQYF. Written as DNA, the CDR3 is TGTGCCAGCAGCTTAAGTAGGACAGGGGGATCAGATACGCAGTATTTT.

This chain uses TRBV12-3 or TRBV12-4 with TRBJ2-1; 10 bases agree with TRBD1. V was pared by 7 bases and J by 1 base, with 7 bases of the junction left unmatched. The CDR3 is 16 amino acids. Written as DNA, the CDR3 is TGTGCCAGCACCGCTACGGACAGGGGGTCCTACAATGAGCAGTTCTTC. This translates into CASTATDRGSYNEQFF.

This clonotype was seen only a few times. The chain recombines TRBV7-2 with TRBJ2-1, with D perhaps matching TRBD1 (6 bases). CDR1 and CDR2 from the germline V gene are SGHTA and FQGNSA. The CDR3 length is 14 residues. V gave up 2 bases and J gave up 9 bases, with 14 bases separating them. This CDR3 reads CASSLRSLGGEQFF. DNA of the CDR3: TGTGCCAGCAGCTTAAGATCTCTAGGGGGTGAGCAGTTCTTC.

This clonotype was picked up a small number of times. The chain employs TRBV12-5 and TRBJ2-7; D tentatively reads TRBD1 or TRBD2 (6 bases each). Between the trimmed V and J ends, which lost 7 bases and 3 bases, there was a span of 19 bases. This CDR3 has 15 amino acids. The germline gives CDR1 LGHNT, CDR2 FRNRAP. In DNA form, the CDR3 reads TGTGCTAGTGCCCGTCCGCCGGGGGCTATCTACGAGCAGTACTTC. Translating it yields CASARPPGAIYEQYF.

The chain employs TRBV28 and TRBJ2-5; 7 positions match TRBD2. Judging by the DNA end, TRBJ2-7 fits better; the J call may be wrong. The length of the CDR3 is 18 residues. Germline V gene sequence: CDR1 MDHEN, CDR2 SYDVKM. CDR3 bases: TGTGCCAGCAGTTTATGGGGGTCCGGGGGGTCGGGAGGTCACGAGCAGTACTTC. This codes for CASSLWGSGGSGGHEQYF.

On this clonotype: One junction end disagrees with the germline gene, perhaps due to a read error. V and J are TRBV7-2 and TRBJ2-7, with 9 nucleotides matching TRBD1. Germline CDR1 SGHTA, CDR2 FQGNSA. The length of the CDR3 is 15 residues. In DNA form, the CDR3 reads TGTGCCGGCAGCTTACAGGGGGCCAAAACCTACGAGCAGTACTTC. Translation: CAGSLQGAKTYEQYF.

The rearrangement joins TRBV12-3 or TRBV12-4 to TRBJ2-1; 12 bases align to TRBD2. CDR3 length: 16 amino acids. V shed 3 bases, J shed 7 bases, and the junction held 7 bases outside the gene matches. This chain's CDR3 is CASSFSTSGRWNEQFF. The CDR3 DNA is TGTGCCAGCAGTTTTTCGACTAGCGGGAGATGGAATGAGCAGTTCTTC.

As to this clonotype: One end of the junction is discordant with germline, which a read error may explain. The chain joins TRBV20-1 to TRBJ2-3, with 14 nucleotides matching TRBD2. The CDR3 covers 15 residues. CDR1 and CDR2 from the germline V gene are DFQATT and SNEGSKA (reference sequence). CDR3 protein: CSASSGTSGGDTQYF. CDR3 nucleotides: TGTAGTGCTAGCTCTGGGACTAGCGGGGGAGATACGCAGTATTTT.

This clonotype came up a few times. The chain couples TRBV12-5 to TRBJ2-3, with TRBD2 matching 7 bases. The J segment lost 4 bases and the V segment lost 7 bases, leaving 8 bases of the junction unmatched. Per the germline V gene, CDR1 is LGHNT and CDR2 is FRNRAP. The CDR3 contains 14 residues. The CDR3 nucleotides are TGTGCTAGTGCCGGGGGAGGGGATGCAGATACGCAGTATTTT. It translates to CASAGGGDADTQYF.

The CDR3 protein is CASSRGQGESEQFF. DNA of the CDR3: TGTGCCAGCAGCCGGGGACAGGGTGAGAGTGAGCAGTTCTTC. The chain has TRBV3-1 and TRBJ2-1; 9 bases fit TRBD1. Germline V gene lookup returns CDR1 LGHDT and CDR2 YNNKEL (reference sequence). V lost 4 bases and J lost 9; bases outside the gene matches: 7. The CDR3 length is 14 residues.

In this sample, this clonotype turned up a few times. The gene calls are TRBV7-9 and TRBJ2-5, with TRBD2 matching over 7 bases. V lost 3 bases and J lost 2; bases outside the gene matches: 6. Germline V gene lookup returns CDR1 SEHNR and CDR2 FQNEAQ (reference sequence). There are 15 residues in the CDR3. The CDR3 loop reads CASSLSGVPQETQYF. In nucleotides, the CDR3 is TGTGCCAGCAGCTTGAGCGGGGTCCCACAAGAGACCCAGTACTTC.

This chain uses TRBV20-1 with TRBJ1-3; no definite D call. Germline V lookup: CDR1 DFQATT, CDR2 SNEGSKA (reference sequence). The CDR3 runs to 17 residues. Trimming pared 2 bases from V and 1 base from J, leaving 18 bases between. CDR3: CSARLGRPRRSGNTIYF. The CDR3, as DNA: TGCAGTGCTAGACTAGGCCGGCCCCGGAGGTCTGGAAACACCATATATTTT.

Comment on this clonotype: Germline and junction disagree at one end, which may indicate a read error. V and J are TRBV7-2 and TRBJ2-4, with 8 bases aligning to TRBD2. Germline CDR1 SGHTA, CDR2 FQGNSA. This CDR3 is 13 amino acids long. CDR3 in amino acids: CASSLAGIYGQYF. DNA of the CDR3: TGTGCCAGCAGCCTAGCGGGTATCTACGGGCAGTACTTC.

On this clonotype itself: This clone may be a read error of a much larger clone one base away. CDR3 residues: CASIRRAEAFF. In DNA, the CDR3 is TGTGCCAGCATTAGGAGGGCTGAAGCTTTCTTT. This chain connects TRBV28 to TRBJ1-1; no clear D gene. V was cut by 7 bases and J by 6 bases, with 9 bases left in between. Germline V gives CDR1 MDHEN, CDR2 SYDVKM. The CDR3 totals 11 residues.

This chain connects TRBV7-2 to TRBJ1-1; TRBD1 is a possible D gene (5 bases). CDR1 is SGHTA, CDR2 FQGNSA, per germline. The length of the CDR3 is 14 residues. V dropped 1 base and J dropped 4 bases, with 10 bases sitting between them. The CDR3 reads CASSLGGSPTEAFF. The CDR3 region has the DNA TGTGCCAGCAGCTTAGGGGGGAGTCCCACTGAAGCTTTCTTT. The full variable domain, its missing parts supplied by reference TRBV7-2 and TRBJ1-1, is GAGVSQSPSNKVTEKGKDVELRCDPISGHTALYWYRQSLGQGLEFLIYFQGNSAPDKSGLPSDRFSAERTGGSVSTLTIQRTQQEDSAVYLCASSLGGSPTEAFFGQGTRLTVV.